The rows below give T cell receptor beta chains drawn from one sample of a study of yellow fever vaccine responses in identical twins. MiXCR was run by TCRdb on the RT-PCR reads, yielding one entry per CDR3 protein. The sample has some 2,000 distinct CDR3 sequences; 32% are singletons. This sample comprised T cells from blood (PBMCs), unsorted or a sorted subset (not recorded which), obtained before or after yellow fever vaccination (not recorded which). All receptors derive from a woman aged 18 to 35 who received the yellow fever vaccine. CDR3s include the opening cysteine and the closing phenylalanine or tryptophan.

j_call v_call cdr3_aa
TRBJ2-1 TRBV5-1 CASSRQTSGTVLGEQFF
TRBJ2-1 TRBV11-1 CASSLNWASYNEQFF
TRBJ2-7 TRBV20-1 CSAFRLATYEQYF
TRBJ2-3 TRBV20-1 CSATSGRPDTQYF
TRBJ2-5 TRBV18 CASSPNRGQETQYF
TRBJ2-3 TRBV6-4 CASSDSRGGADTQYF
TRBJ2-3 TRBV2 CASSRDRGSPDTQYF
TRBJ2-3 TRBV20-1 CSARDPWTSTDTQYF
TRBJ2-7 TRBV27 CASSSSSGGAYEQYF
TRBJ2-2 TRBV11-3 CASSLDGGTGELFF